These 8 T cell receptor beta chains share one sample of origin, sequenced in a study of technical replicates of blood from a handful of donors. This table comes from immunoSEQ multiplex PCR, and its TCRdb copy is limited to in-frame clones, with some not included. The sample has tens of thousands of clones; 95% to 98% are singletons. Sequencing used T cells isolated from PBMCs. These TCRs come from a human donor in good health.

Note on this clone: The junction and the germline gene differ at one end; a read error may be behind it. The CDR3 is CASSSGQVKETQYF. In DNA form, the CDR3 reads TGTGCTAGCAGCTCGGGACAGGTTAAAGAGACCCAGTACTTC. This chain links TRBV7-7 with TRBJ2-5, with 8 bases fitting TRBD1. This CDR3 has 14 residues. The germline V gene encodes CDR1 SSHAT and CDR2 FNYEAQ (reference sequence).

As DNA, the CDR3 is TGTGCCACCAGCATAAGCGGTCCCCCCTACGAGCAGTACTTC. It is translated as CATSISGPPYEQYF. The V gene is TRBV15, the J gene TRBJ2-7; possible D gene TRBD2, 5 bases. Germline V CDR1 and CDR2: LNHNV, YYDKDF (reference sequence). V lost 4 bases to trimming and J lost 2 bases, with 12 bases between them. This CDR3 has 14 residues.

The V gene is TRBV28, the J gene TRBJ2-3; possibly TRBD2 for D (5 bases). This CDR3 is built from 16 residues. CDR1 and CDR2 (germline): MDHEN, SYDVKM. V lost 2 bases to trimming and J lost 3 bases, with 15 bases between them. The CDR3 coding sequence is TGTGCCAGCAGTTTACTGGTAGCGTATATTACAGATACGCAGTATTTT. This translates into CASSLLVAYITDTQYF.

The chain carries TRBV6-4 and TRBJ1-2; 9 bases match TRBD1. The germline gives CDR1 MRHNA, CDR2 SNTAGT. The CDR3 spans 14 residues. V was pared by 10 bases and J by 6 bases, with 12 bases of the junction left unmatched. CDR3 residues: CAILRDREVDGYTF. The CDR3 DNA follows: TGTGCCATCCTCCGGGACAGGGAAGTGGATGGCTACACCTTC.

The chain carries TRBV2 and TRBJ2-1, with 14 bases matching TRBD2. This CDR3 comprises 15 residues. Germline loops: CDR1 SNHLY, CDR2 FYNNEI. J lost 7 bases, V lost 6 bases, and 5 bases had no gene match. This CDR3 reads CASSGLAGGVNEQFF. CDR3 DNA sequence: TGTGCCAGCAGCGGACTAGCGGGAGGAGTTAATGAGCAGTTCTTC.

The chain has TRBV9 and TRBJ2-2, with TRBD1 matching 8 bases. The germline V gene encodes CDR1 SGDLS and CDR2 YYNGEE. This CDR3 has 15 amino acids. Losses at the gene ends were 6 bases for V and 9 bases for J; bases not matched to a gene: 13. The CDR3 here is CASTSLGQADRELFF. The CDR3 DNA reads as TGTGCCAGCACCAGTTTGGGACAGGCAGACCGGGAGCTGTTTTTT.

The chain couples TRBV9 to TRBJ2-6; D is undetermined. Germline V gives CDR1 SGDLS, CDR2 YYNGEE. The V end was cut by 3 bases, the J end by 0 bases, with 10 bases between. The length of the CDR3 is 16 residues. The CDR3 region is CASSGTRSSGANVLTF. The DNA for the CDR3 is TGTGCCAGCAGCGGAACCCGTAGCTCTGGGGCCAACGTCCTGACTTTC.

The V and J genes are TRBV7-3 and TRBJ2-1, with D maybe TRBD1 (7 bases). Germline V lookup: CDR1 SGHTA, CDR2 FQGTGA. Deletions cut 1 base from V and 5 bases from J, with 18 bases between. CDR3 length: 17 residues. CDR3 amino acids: CASSLMGWGDRHNEQFF. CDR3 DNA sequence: TGTGCCAGCAGCTTAATGGGGTGGGGGGACAGACACAATGAGCAGTTCTTC.